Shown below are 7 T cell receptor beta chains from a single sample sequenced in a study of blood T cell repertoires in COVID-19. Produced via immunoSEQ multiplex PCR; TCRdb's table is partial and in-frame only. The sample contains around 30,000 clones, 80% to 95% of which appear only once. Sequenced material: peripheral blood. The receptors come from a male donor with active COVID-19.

CDR3: CASRRTSGGADTQYF. CDR3 DNA: TGTGCCAGCAGGCGTACTAGCGGGGGGGCAGATACGCAGTATTTT. The chain links TRBV7-2 to TRBJ2-3; 13 bases align to TRBD2. V shed 6 bases, J shed 4 bases, and the junction held 4 bases outside the gene matches. CDR3 size: 15 residues. Germline assignment: CDR1 SGHTA and CDR2 FQGNSA.

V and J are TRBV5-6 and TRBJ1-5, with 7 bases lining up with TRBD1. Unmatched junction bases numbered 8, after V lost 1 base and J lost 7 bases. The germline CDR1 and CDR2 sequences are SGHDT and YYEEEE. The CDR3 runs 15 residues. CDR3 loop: CASSLWQGVSQPQHF. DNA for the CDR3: TGTGCCAGCAGCTTGTGGCAGGGGGTGTCCCAGCCCCAGCATTTT. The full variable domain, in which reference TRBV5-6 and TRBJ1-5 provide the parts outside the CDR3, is DAGVTQSPTHLIKTRGQQVTLRCSPKSGHDTVSWYQQALGQGPQFIFQYYEEEERQRGNFPDRFSGHQFPNYSSELNVNALLLGDSALYLCASSLWQGVSQPQHFGDGTRLSIL.

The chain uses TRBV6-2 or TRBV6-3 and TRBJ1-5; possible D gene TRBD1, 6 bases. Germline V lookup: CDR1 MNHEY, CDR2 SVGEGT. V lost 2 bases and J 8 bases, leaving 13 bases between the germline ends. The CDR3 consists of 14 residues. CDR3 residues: CASSYPGAEKPQHF. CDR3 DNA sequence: TGTGCCAGCAGTTACCCAGGGGCGGAGAAGCCCCAGCATTTT.

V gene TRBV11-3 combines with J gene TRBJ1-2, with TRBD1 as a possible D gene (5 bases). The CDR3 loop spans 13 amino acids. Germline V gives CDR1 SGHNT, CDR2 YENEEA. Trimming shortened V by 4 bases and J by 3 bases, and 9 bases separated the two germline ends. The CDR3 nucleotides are TGTGCCAGCAGCTGGAGGGGTGACTATGGCTACACCTTC. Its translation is CASSWRGDYGYTF.

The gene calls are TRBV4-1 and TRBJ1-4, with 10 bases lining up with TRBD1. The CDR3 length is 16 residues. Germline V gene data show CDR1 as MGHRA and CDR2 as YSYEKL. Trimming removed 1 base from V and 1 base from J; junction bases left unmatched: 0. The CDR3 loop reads CASSQGDRGTNEKLFF. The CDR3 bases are TGCGCCAGCAGCCAAGGGGACAGGGGAACTAATGAAAAACTGTTTTTT.

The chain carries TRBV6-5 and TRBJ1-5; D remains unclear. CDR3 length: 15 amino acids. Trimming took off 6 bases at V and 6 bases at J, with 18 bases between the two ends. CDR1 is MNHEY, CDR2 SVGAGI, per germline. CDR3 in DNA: TGTGCCAGCAGCCCCGTGCCGGAGGGCGCTCAGCCCCAGCATTTT. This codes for CASSPVPEGAQPQHF.

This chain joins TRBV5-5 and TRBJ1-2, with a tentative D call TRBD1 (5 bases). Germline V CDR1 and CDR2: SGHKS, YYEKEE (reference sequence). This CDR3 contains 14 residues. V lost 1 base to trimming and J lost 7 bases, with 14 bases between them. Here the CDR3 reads CASSLQGSPSGYTF. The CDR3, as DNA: TGTGCCAGCAGCTTGCAGGGCTCCCCCAGTGGCTACACCTTC.